Listed below are T cell receptor beta chains from one sample, sequenced in a study of cytomegalovirus exposure and HLA in healthy donors. Generated by immunoSEQ multiplex PCR, the TCRdb table keeps only in-frame clones and is missing some. The top ten clones hold 1.5% to 2% of a sample with roughly 150,000 clones, roughly three quarters of them seen once. The sample consisted of PBMCs. The receptors were sampled from a middle-aged woman in good health and CMV-seronegative. CDR3s include the opening cysteine and the closing phenylalanine or tryptophan. The D gene is left open where the match is weak. The listing skips clone size in some rows; elsewhere it reads once, few, many or a size class.

d_call j_call v_call cdr3_length clone_size cdr3_nt cdr3_aa
. TRBJ1-5 TRBV29-1 14 . TGCAGCGTACTGGACACAAATGGCAATCAGCCCCAGCATTTT CSVLDTNGNQPQHF
. TRBJ1-1 TRBV4-1 16 . TGCGCCAGCAGCCAACCCACACAGGGTCGGGGCACTGAAGCTTTCTTT CASSQPTQGRGTEAFF
. TRBJ2-1 TRBV2 12 . TGTGCCAGCAGTGAGCGGTGGAGTGAGCAGTTCTTC CASSERWSEQFF
TRBD1 TRBJ2-1 TRBV7-9 16 . TGTGCCAGCAGCCCCGACCTGGGACAGGGGGACAATGAGCAGTTCTTC CASSPDLGQGDNEQFF
. TRBJ1-4 TRBV28 15 . TGTGCCAGCAGCCTGTGGGGAGCAACTAATGAAAAACTGTTTTTT CASSLWGATNEKLFF
. TRBJ1-5 TRBV6-5 14 . TGTGCCAGCAGTCCCCGAGGGCCAAGGGAGCCCCAGCATTTT CASSPRGPREPQHF
. TRBJ2-2 TRBV13 15 . TGTGCCAGCAGCTTCGTGCAGGGGAACACCGGGGAGCTGTTTTTT CASSFVQGNTGELFF
. TRBJ2-1 TRBV2 20 . TGTGCCAGCAGTGCCCAGGTTCTAGCTGGGTACATGAGCTCCTACAATGAGCAGTTCTTC CASSAQVLAGYMSSYNEQFF
TRBD1 TRBJ2-7 TRBV7-8 20 once TGTGCCAGCAGCTTAGTGGTACGACAGGGTAACGTCCCTGGGATGAGGGAGCAGTACTTC CASSLVVRQGNVPGMREQYF
TRBD2 TRBJ2-7 TRBV6-1 13 . TGTGCCAGCAGACCGGGACTAGTCTACGAGCAGTACTTC CASRPGLVYEQYF
TRBD1 TRBJ1-2 TRBV2 14 . TGTGCCAGCAGTGCTATAGACAGGGGAAGGGGCTACACCTTC CASSAIDRGRGYTF
TRBD1 TRBJ2-7 TRBV14 14 . TGTGCCAGCAGCCAAAGGACAGGGGGCGACGAGCAGTACTTC CASSQRTGGDEQYF
. TRBJ2-3 TRBV11-2 17 . TGTGCCAGCAGCTTAGGCGCAGGATCCGTTTGGACAGATACGCAGTATTTT CASSLGAGSVWTDTQYF
. TRBJ2-1 TRBV4-1 16 . TGCGCCAGCAGCCCCCTTTGGACTGCTTCCTACAATGAGCAGTTCTTC CASSPLWTASYNEQFF
. TRBJ2-1 TRBV4-1 17 . TGCGCCAGCAACCAACGGTCGAGTGGGGCCGGGTTCCATGAGCAGTTCTTC CASNQRSSGAGFHEQFF
. TRBJ1-2 TRBV5-1 15 . TGCGCCAGCAGCTTGGTTCCGGGAGGGGACTATGGCTACACCTTC CASSLVPGGDYGYTF
TRBD2 TRBJ2-1 TRBV6-5 14 . TGTGCCAGCAGTTACTCAATCCGGGGGGGAGAGCAGTTCTTC CASSYSIRGGEQFF
. TRBJ1-2 TRBV10-1 13 . TGCGCCAGCAGTGAGTCGACGGGATATGGCTACACCTTC CASSESTGYGYTF
. TRBJ1-4 TRBV18 14 . TGTGCCAGCTCACCGACAGCTTCTAATGAAAAACTGTTTTTT CASSPTASNEKLFF
. TRBJ2-1 TRBV6-1 14 . TGTGCCAGCAGTAGAACGGACATCGCAGGTGAGCAGTTCTTC CASSRTDIAGEQFF
. TRBJ1-1 TRBV18 14 few TGTGCCAGCTCACCCGGGCAGGGAAGCCCTGAAGCTTTCTTT CASSPGQGSPEAFF
TRBD2 TRBJ2-1 TRBV5-1 16 . TGCGCCAGCAGCCCCCCAGCGGGAGGGGCTTACAATGAGCAGTTCTTC CASSPPAGGAYNEQFF
. TRBJ1-3 TRBV2 15 . TGTGCCAGCAGTGTGGTTGGGAGCTCTGGAAACACCATATATTTT CASSVVGSSGNTIYF
TRBD1 TRBJ1-5 TRBV7-9 17 few TGTTCCAGCAGCTTAGGACAGGGCCGGTATAGCAATCAGCCCCAGCATTTT CSSSLGQGRYSNQPQHF
. TRBJ2-5 TRBV10-1 13 . TGCGCCAGCAGTGAGAACTACCAAGAGACCCAGTACTTC CASSENYQETQYF
. TRBJ1-6 TRBV27 14 . TGTGCCAGCAGTTCGTGGAGAGATAATTCACCCCTCCACTTT CASSSWRDNSPLHF
TRBD1 TRBJ1-2 TRBV10-2 13 . TGCGCCAGCAGTCAGGGGGACGCGGGCGGCTACACCTTC CASSQGDAGGYTF
TRBD1 TRBJ1-1 TRBV10-3 13 . TGTGCCAGTAAGGACAGGGAGAACACTGAAGCTTTCTTT CASKDRENTEAFF
TRBD1 TRBJ2-7 TRBV28 16 . TGTGCCAGCAGGGTGGAAAGACAGGGAATTTTCTACGAGCAGTACTTC CASRVERQGIFYEQYF
. TRBJ2-5 TRBV27 14 . TGTGCCAGCAGTTTATGGAGGTCGGAGGAGACCCAGTACTTC CASSLWRSEETQYF
. TRBJ2-5 TRBV2 14 . TGTGCCAGCAGTGGTCTGACAGAACAAGAGACCCAGTACTTC CASSGLTEQETQYF
. TRBJ1-2 TRBV28 13 . TGTGCCAGCAGAGCCGGGTCCCTCGGGGGCTACACCTTC CASRAGSLGGYTF
TRBD1 TRBJ1-2 TRBV5-1 15 . TGCGCCAGCAGCTTGGTTGGGACAGGGAACTATGGCTACACCTTC CASSLVGTGNYGYTF
TRBD2 TRBJ2-3 TRBV6-5 15 . TGTGCCAGCAGTAGGGGACTAGCGGGAATGGATACGCAGTATTTT CASSRGLAGMDTQYF
. TRBJ2-1 TRBV2 16 . TGTGCCAGCAGTGAAGGGAGGCAGGGGATGGACAATGAGCAGTTCTTC CASSEGRQGMDNEQFF
TRBD2 TRBJ2-7 TRBV4-2 15 . TGTGCCAGCAGCCCGGGACTAGCGGGGGCCTACGAGCAGTACTTC CASSPGLAGAYEQYF
. TRBJ2-4 TRBV10-3 17 . TGTGCCATCAGTGCCCTTGGGGAGCGGGTAGCCAAAAACATTCAGTACTTC CAISALGERVAKNIQYF
. TRBJ1-5 TRBV7-2 14 . TGTGCCAGCAGCTTAAGCCCGAACAATCAGCCCCAGCATTTT CASSLSPNNQPQHF
TRBD2 TRBJ2-3 TRBV5-1 16 . TGCGCCAGCAGGGGGACGCGGGGGGACTTTGCAGATACGCAGTATTTT CASRGTRGDFADTQYF
TRBD1 TRBJ1-1 TRBV10-2 16 . TGCGCCAGCAGTACAAAACCAGGGGGCGCGGTCACTGAAGCTTTCTTT CASSTKPGGAVTEAFF
. TRBJ1-6 TRBV10-3 14 . TGTGCCATCAGTATAGAAGAGTATGGTTCACCCCTCCACTTT CAISIEEYGSPLHF
. TRBJ2-6 TRBV5-8 16 once TGTGCCAGCAGCGTGGACAGAGGGTCTGGGGCCAACGTCCTGACTTTC CASSVDRGSGANVLTF
TRBD1 TRBJ2-7 TRBV2 11 . TGTGCCACAGGGACAGGGGGCGAGCAGTACTTC CATGTGGEQYF
TRBD1 TRBJ1-2 TRBV11-1 14 once TGTGCCAGCAGCTTTTCGGACAGGGGCTATGGCTACACCTTC CASSFSDRGYGYTF
TRBD1 TRBJ2-3 TRBV13 15 . TGTGCCAGCAGCGCCGCGGGACAGGGCACAGATACGCAGTATTTT CASSAAGQGTDTQYF
TRBD2 TRBJ2-7 TRBV29-1 13 . TGCAGCGTTGAAACAGCGGGAGGCTACGAGCAGTACTTC CSVETAGGYEQYF
TRBD2 TRBJ2-1 TRBV6-1 15 . TGTGCCAGCAGTGCACTAGCGGGGGGACACAATGAGCAGTTCTTC CASSALAGGHNEQFF
. TRBJ2-7 TRBV6-5 16 few TGTGCCAGCAGTTATGATGGAGGGGTAGGTGGCTACGAGCAGTACTTC CASSYDGGVGGYEQYF
TRBD1 TRBJ2-2 TRBV10-3 13 once TGTGCCATCACAGGGGGCGCGGCCGGGGAGCTGTTTTTT CAITGGAAGELFF
TRBD1 TRBJ1-2 TRBV30 14 . TGTGCCTGGAGTCGGGGACAGGTGATGAAGGGCTACACCTTC CAWSRGQVMKGYTF
. TRBJ1-5 TRBV25-1 16 . TGTGCCAGCAGTGAATCCAACAGCCCCGGGGGGTGGCCCCAGCATTTT CASSESNSPGGWPQHF
. TRBJ2-7 TRBV6-1 19 . TGTGCCAGCAGTGAATATCCGTCACTATCCACAGGAATAACCTACGAGCAGTACTTC CASSEYPSLSTGITYEQYF
TRBD1 TRBJ1-1 TRBV15 14 once TGTGCCACCAGTAGTTGGACAGGGGGCACTGAAGCTTTCTTT CATSSWTGGTEAFF